These T cell receptor beta chains were read from a single sample in a study of blood T cell repertoires in COVID-19. Here immunoSEQ multiplex PCR was the method, and the copy in TCRdb shows in-frame clones only, minus some. The repertoire holds 230,000 or so clones, around 82% seen once, with about 4.2% in the top ten. The material sequenced was peripheral blood. All receptors come from a middle-aged man with active or convalescent COVID-19. Each CDR3 is given without its conserved first and last residue.

V: TRBV4-2; J: TRBJ2-1; CDR3: ASSQEVSGGRYRGNEQF
V: TRBV18; J: TRBJ2-3; CDR3: ASRDGGGPDTQY
V: TRBV11-2; J: TRBJ2-1; CDR3: ASSLKGGGTGNEQF
V: TRBV7-6; J: TRBJ2-3; CDR3: ASSQRGGGADTQY
V: TRBV28; J: TRBJ1-5; CDR3: ASRLGQGSGNQPQH
V: TRBV6-1; J: TRBJ1-1; CDR3: ASSERGGNTEAF
V: TRBV27; J: TRBJ2-5; CDR3: ASSNPGQPQETQY
V: TRBV10-3; J: TRBJ1-4; CDR3: AISDPGQGTNEKLF
V: TRBV5-1; J: TRBJ2-3; CDR3: ASKETSGSSTDTQY
V: TRBV15; J: TRBJ1-3; CDR3: ATSRDAVSGNTIY
V: TRBV4-3; J: TRBJ2-3; CDR3: ASSQGLAYTDTQY
V: TRBV5-1; J: TRBJ2-1; CDR3: ASSLGQSTYNEQF
V: TRBV6-2/TRBV6-3; J: TRBJ2-7; CDR3: ASSSPQVYSYEQY
V: TRBV7-8; J: TRBJ2-7; CDR3: ASSFRESSYEQY
V: TRBV27; J: TRBJ2-2; CDR3: ASRATGVTGELF
V: TRBV27; J: TRBJ2-3; CDR3: ASSHRETDTQY
V: TRBV5-8; J: TRBJ1-5; CDR3: ASSKGESNQPQH
V: TRBV4-2; J: TRBJ2-6; CDR3: ASSHLQVSSGANVLT
V: TRBV3-1/TRBV3-2; J: TRBJ1-2; CDR3: ASSLRDGYT
V: TRBV9; J: TRBJ2-7; CDR3: ASSVGSGGSSYEQY
V: TRBV5-1; J: TRBJ1-4; CDR3: ASSPRTGSGEKLF
V: TRBV27; J: TRBJ2-7; CDR3: ASSFRLAGNYEQY
V: TRBV11-2; J: TRBJ1-1; CDR3: ASSLGGMGSTEAF
V: TRBV29-1; J: TRBJ1-5; CDR3: SVAGTDNQPQH
V: TRBV28; J: TRBJ2-5; CDR3: ASSYGGTIKTQY
V: TRBV2; J: TRBJ1-1; CDR3: ASSPEGHSLGAEAF
V: TRBV18; J: TRBJ2-5; CDR3: ASSPLRDGETQY
V: TRBV4-1; J: TRBJ2-3; CDR3: ASSQPTGRNTQY